A single T cell receptor (beta chain) is shown here with its context. Its antigen remains unidentified. Amplification used 60 Vbeta primers and 13 Jbeta primers. The assay was immunoSEQ multiplex PCR, and TCRdb's table has in-frame clones only and misses some. The sample holds about 97,000 clones, roughly three quarters seen once. The data originate from a study of cytomegalovirus exposure and HLA in healthy donors. General study points: Trimming of TCR beta V- and J-genes showed a link, identified in a later analysis, to a missense DCLRE1C variant. TCR beta V segments were, for the most part, productive about 87% or about 30% of the time in an earlier analysis. Sequencing depth roughly uniform across donors was assumed in presence/absence analyses.

CDR1 and CDR2 from the germline V gene are MNHNY and SVGAGI (reference sequence). This CDR3 is built from 16 residues. Trimming took 6 bases from V and 6 from J; bases not matched to a gene: 13. The sequence was collected from a male donor in good health and CMV-seropositive. Sequencing was done on a sample of PBMCs. This sequence joins TRBV6-6 and TRBJ1-2, with 10 bases matching TRBD1. This CDR3 is CASRVQLDRGQHGYTF. CDR3 bases: TGTGCCAGCAGGGTTCAACTCGACAGGGGGCAGCATGGCTACACCTTC.